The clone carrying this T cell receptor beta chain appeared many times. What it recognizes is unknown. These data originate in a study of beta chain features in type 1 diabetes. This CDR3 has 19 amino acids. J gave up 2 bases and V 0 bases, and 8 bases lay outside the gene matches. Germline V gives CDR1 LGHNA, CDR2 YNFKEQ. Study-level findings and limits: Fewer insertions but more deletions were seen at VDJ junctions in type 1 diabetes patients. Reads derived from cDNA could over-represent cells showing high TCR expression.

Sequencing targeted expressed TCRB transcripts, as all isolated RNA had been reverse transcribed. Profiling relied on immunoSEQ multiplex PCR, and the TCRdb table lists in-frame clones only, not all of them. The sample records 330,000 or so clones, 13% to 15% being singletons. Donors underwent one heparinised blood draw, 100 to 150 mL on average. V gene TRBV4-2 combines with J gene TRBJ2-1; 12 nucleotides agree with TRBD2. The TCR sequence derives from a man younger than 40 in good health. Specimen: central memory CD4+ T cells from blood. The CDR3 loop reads CASSQDRASGRVPYNEQFF. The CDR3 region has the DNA TGTGCCAGCAGCCAAGATAGAGCTAGCGGGAGGGTCCCCTACAATGAGCAGTTCTTC.